Each of the 8 T cell receptor beta chains below was sequenced from the same sample in a study of T cell responses to AZD1222 COVID-19 vaccine. Some clones are missing from TCRdb's copy, which holds only in-frame ones; the method was immunoSEQ multiplex PCR. Here the sample spans about 180,000 clones, 85% to 90% being singletons. This specimen was peripheral blood, taken on day 0 of AZD1222 vaccination. The receptors shown here come from an adult in good health.

This clone occurred once. The V call is TRBV6-2 or TRBV6-3, the J call TRBJ2-1, with a weak D call TRBD1 (5 bases). The CDR3 sequence is 16 residues long. The germline gives CDR1 MNHEY, CDR2 SVGEGT. V lost 0 bases and J 8 bases, leaving 17 bases between the germline ends. This CDR3 is CASSYSTSRLRDEQFF. The CDR3 DNA reads as TGTGCCAGCAGTTACTCTACCTCCCGGCTCAGGGATGAGCAGTTCTTC.

The chain couples TRBV6-2 or TRBV6-3 to TRBJ1-5; 10 bases agree with TRBD1. Germline V gives CDR1 MNHEY, CDR2 SVGEGT. Unmatched junction bases numbered 9, after V lost 5 bases and J lost 2 bases. This CDR3 is built from 17 residues. The CDR3 DNA is TGTGCCAGCAGTGGCGACAGGGGGCGAGGTGGCAATCAGCCCCAGCATTTT. The encoded protein is CASSGDRGRGGNQPQHF.

The J gene is TRBJ1-1, the V gene TRBV29-1; D ambiguous. Germline V gene lookup returns CDR1 SQVTM and CDR2 ANQGSEA. The V end was cut by 6 bases, the J end by 8 bases, with 13 bases between. CDR3 size: 11 residues. For the CDR3, the DNA is TGCAGCGTATTCTCCGGACTGGAAGCTTTCTTT. It is translated as CSVFSGLEAFF.

The CDR3, as DNA: TGTGCCAGCAGCCCGGACACAGCAGTCTACGAGCAGTACTTC. This codes for CASSPDTAVYEQYF. The chain couples TRBV9 to TRBJ2-7, with D perhaps TRBD1 (5 bases). CDR3 length equals 14 residues. V dropped 4 bases and J dropped 3 bases, with 14 bases sitting between them. Germline loops: CDR1 SGDLS, CDR2 YYNGEE.

The J gene is TRBJ1-2, the V gene TRBV6-5, with no clear D. Trimming removed 2 bases from V and 3 bases from J, with 7 bases in between. The length of the CDR3 is 13 residues. Germline loops: CDR1 MNHEY, CDR2 SVGAGI. CDR3 region: CASSYPDYYGYTF. Here the CDR3 DNA reads TGTGCCAGCAGTTACCCAGACTACTATGGCTACACCTTC.

On this clone itself: Other nucleotide sequences from this sample produce the same CDR3. CDR3 DNA: TGTGCCAGCAGTGAAGGGGACACCGGGGAGCTGTTTTTT. It translates to CASSEGDTGELFF. The chain is built from TRBV6-4 and TRBJ2-2; TRBD1 is a possible D gene (5 bases). CDR1 is MRHNA, CDR2 SNTAGT, per germline. V was pared by 3 bases and J by 3 bases, with 5 bases between. This CDR3 has 13 residues.

Note on this clone: The junction departs from germline at one end; a sequencing error may be responsible. The chain carries TRBV5-4 and TRBJ1-4; D call uncertain. The CDR3 contains 15 residues. From germline, CDR1 is SGHNT and CDR2 YYREEE (reference sequence). The CDR3: CASSLGLGYNEKLFF. CDR3 DNA: TGTGCCAGCAGTTTGGGCTTGGGTTATAATGAAAAACTGTTTTTT.

This clone was counted once. This rearrangement joins TRBV7-2 to TRBJ2-5; D is possibly TRBD1 (6 bases). Germline V lookup: CDR1 SGHTA, CDR2 FQGNSA. With 4 bases removed from V and 1 base from J, the gap between germline ends came to 10 bases. The CDR3 totals 14 residues. The CDR3 DNA follows: TGTGCCAGCAGCTACCCGACAGGCCAAGAGACCCAGTACTTC. This translates into CASSYPTGQETQYF.